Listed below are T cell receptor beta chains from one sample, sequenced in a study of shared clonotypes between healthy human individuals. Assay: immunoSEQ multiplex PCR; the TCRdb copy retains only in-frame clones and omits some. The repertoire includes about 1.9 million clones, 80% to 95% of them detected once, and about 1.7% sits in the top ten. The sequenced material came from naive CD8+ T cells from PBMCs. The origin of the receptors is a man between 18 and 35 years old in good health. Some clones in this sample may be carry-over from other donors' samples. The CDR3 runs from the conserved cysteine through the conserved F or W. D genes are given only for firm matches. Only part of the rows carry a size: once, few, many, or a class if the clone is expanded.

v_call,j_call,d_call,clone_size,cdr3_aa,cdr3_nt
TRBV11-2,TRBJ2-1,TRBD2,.,CASSWGLAGGNEQFF,TGTGCCAGCAGCTGGGGACTAGCGGGAGGCAATGAGCAGTTCTTC
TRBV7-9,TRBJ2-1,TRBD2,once,CAIIGYRAGGPFPHNEQFF,TGTGCCATCATCGGGTACAGGGCGGGAGGGCCTTTCCCCCACAATGAGCAGTTCTTC
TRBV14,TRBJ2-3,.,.,CASSQETLYFDTQYF,TGTGCCAGCAGCCAAGAAACCCTTTATTTTGATACGCAGTATTTT
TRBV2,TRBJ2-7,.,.,CASCGQSSYEQYF,TGTGCCAGCTGCGGGCAGAGCTCCTACGAGCAGTACTTC
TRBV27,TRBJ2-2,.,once,CASSSLGTGELFF,TGTGCCAGCAGCTCTCTGGGCACCGGGGAGCTGTTTTTT
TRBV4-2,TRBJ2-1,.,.,CASSQVAEPSSYNEQFF,TGTGCCAGCAGCCAAGTGGCGGAGCCTAGCTCCTACAATGAGCAGTTCTTC
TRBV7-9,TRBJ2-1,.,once,CASSPSPGTAYNEQFF,TGTGCCAGCAGCCCATCCCCCGGGACTGCCTACAATGAGCAGTTCTTC
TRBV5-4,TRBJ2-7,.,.,CASSWQGYKSEQYF,TGTGCCAGCAGCTGGCAGGGCTATAAAAGCGAGCAGTACTTC
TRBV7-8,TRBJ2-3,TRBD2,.,CASSLSREPSTDTQYF,TGTGCCAGCAGCTTGTCGCGGGAGCCTAGCACAGATACGCAGTATTTT
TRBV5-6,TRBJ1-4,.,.,CASSLASIATNEKLFF,TGTGCCAGCAGCTTGGCCTCTATAGCAACTAATGAAAAACTGTTTTTT
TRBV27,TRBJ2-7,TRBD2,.,CASTSGGNEQYF,TGTGCCAGTACTAGCGGGGGCAACGAGCAGTACTTC
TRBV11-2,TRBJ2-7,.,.,CASSSSDPYEQYF,TGTGCCAGCAGCTCTAGCGACCCCTACGAGCAGTACTTC
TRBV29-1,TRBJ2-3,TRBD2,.,CSVAPTSGSTDTQYF,TGCAGCGTAGCCCCAACTAGCGGTAGCACAGATACGCAGTATTTT
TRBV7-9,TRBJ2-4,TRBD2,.,CASSLSPLAGANIQYF,TGTGCCAGCAGCTTATCCCCACTGGCGGGAGCAAACATTCAGTACTTC
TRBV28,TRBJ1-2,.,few,CASRSLTGIYGYTF,TGTGCCAGCAGATCACTAACGGGAATCTATGGCTACACCTTC
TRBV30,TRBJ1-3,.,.,CAWSVTAGPGNTIYF,TGTGCCTGGAGTGTAACGGCAGGGCCTGGAAACACCATATATTTT
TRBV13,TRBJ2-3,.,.,CASSPAGKVPDTQYF,TGTGCCAGCAGCCCCGCCGGGAAAGTCCCAGATACGCAGTATTTT
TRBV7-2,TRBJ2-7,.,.,CASSSVLASYEQYF,TGTGCCAGCAGCTCCGTCCTAGCGAGCTACGAGCAGTACTTC
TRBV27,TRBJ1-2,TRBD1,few,CASRGRGKGGYTF,TGTGCCAGCAGGGGCAGGGGGAAGGGAGGCTACACCTTC
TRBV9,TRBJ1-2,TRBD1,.,CASSGTGWDYGYTF,TGTGCCAGCAGCGGGACAGGGTGGGACTATGGCTACACCTTC
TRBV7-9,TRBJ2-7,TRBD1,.,CASSPGQGVLRDEQYF,TGTGCCAGCAGCCCGGGACAGGGGGTTCTTCGAGACGAGCAGTACTTC
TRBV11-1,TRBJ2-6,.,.,CASSQTGNSGANVLTF,TGTGCCAGCAGCCAGACAGGCAACTCTGGGGCCAACGTCCTGACTTTC
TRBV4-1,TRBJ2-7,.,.,CASSPLLDGWKYF,TGCGCCAGCAGCCCTCTCCTGGACGGGTGGAAGTACTTC
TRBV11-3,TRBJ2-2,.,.,CASSTFKSEETTNTGELFF,TGTGCCAGCAGCACCTTCAAGAGCGAAGAGACTACGAACACCGGGGAGCTGTTTTTT
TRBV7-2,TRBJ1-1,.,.,CASSSREITEAFF,TGTGCCAGCAGCTCCAGGGAAATCACTGAAGCTTTCTTT
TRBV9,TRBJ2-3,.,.,CASSPEVGERVVTDTQYF,TGTGCCAGCAGCCCTGAAGTCGGAGAGCGGGTAGTCACAGATACGCAGTATTTT
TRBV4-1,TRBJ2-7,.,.,CASSQSIAESYEQYF,TGCGCCAGCAGCCAATCCATCGCGGAAAGCTACGAGCAGTACTTC
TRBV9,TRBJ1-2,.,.,CASSTTGANYGYTF,TGTGCCAGCAGCACGACCGGAGCTAACTATGGCTACACCTTC
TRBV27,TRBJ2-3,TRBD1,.,CASSDRDRGPAGDTQYF,TGTGCCAGCAGTGACCGGGACAGGGGCCCCGCTGGGGATACGCAGTATTTT
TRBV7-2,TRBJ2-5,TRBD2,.,CASSYPIESREGQETQYF,TGTGCCAGCAGCTACCCTATCGAGTCGCGGGAGGGCCAAGAGACCCAGTACTTC
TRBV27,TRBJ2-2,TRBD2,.,CASSPRGPGLAPGELFF,TGTGCCAGCAGTCCGCGTGGACCGGGACTAGCGCCTGGGGAGCTGTTTTTT
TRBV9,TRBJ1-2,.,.,CASSVGDRNYGYTF,TGTGCCAGCAGCGTAGGAGACAGGAACTATGGCTACACCTTC
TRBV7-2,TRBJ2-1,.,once,CASSLGMLMSSYNEQFF,TGTGCCAGCAGCTTAGGAATGTTAATGAGCTCCTACAATGAGCAGTTCTTC
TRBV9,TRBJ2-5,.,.,CASSPDVGKGETQYF,TGTGCCAGCAGCCCTGACGTGGGGAAGGGGGAGACCCAGTACTTC
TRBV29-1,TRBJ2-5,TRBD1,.,CSVVPTGGQETQYF,TGCAGCGTTGTTCCCACAGGGGGCCAAGAGACCCAGTACTTC
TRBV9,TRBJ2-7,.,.,CASSVFSGPYEQYF,TGTGCCAGCAGCGTATTTAGCGGACCCTACGAGCAGTACTTC
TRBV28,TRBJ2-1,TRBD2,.,CASSWGRLAGVGEQFF,TGTGCCAGCAGTTGGGGACGACTAGCGGGAGTTGGTGAGCAGTTCTTC
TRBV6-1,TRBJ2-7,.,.,CASRARVLSLYEQYF,TGTGCCAGCAGGGCTCGAGTCCTCTCCCTGTACGAGCAGTACTTC
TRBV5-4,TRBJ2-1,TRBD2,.,CASIPGTGGLDEQFF,TGTGCCAGCATCCCCGGGACTGGCGGACTAGATGAGCAGTTCTTC
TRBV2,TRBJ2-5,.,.,CASSEDEETQYF,TGTGCCAGCAGTGAAGATGAGGAGACCCAGTACTTC
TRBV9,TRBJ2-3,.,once,CASSVSLGEMTDTQYF,TGTGCCAGCAGCGTTTCTCTGGGAGAAATGACAGATACGCAGTATTTT
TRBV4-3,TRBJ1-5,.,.,CASRITRTSNQPQHF,TGCGCCAGCAGAATTACTAGGACGAGCAATCAGCCCCAGCATTTT
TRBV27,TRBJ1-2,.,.,CASRDGLYGYTF,TGTGCCAGCAGGGACGGGCTCTATGGCTACACCTTC
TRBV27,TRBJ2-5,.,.,CASSFYRDHGETQYF,TGTGCCAGCAGTTTTTACAGGGACCACGGGGAGACCCAGTACTTC
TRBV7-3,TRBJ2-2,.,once,CASSPVGFGTGELFF,TGTGCCAGCAGCCCCGTGGGGTTTGGCACCGGGGAGCTGTTTTTT
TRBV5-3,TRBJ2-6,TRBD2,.,CARSSTGTTHSGANVLTF,TGTGCCAGAAGCTCGACCGGGACTACCCACTCTGGGGCCAACGTCCTGACTTTC
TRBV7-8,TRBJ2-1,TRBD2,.,CASSSGLGTEQFF,TGTGCCAGCAGCTCAGGACTAGGTACTGAGCAGTTCTTC
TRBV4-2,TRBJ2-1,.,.,CASSQGGERYEQFF,TGTGCCAGCAGCCAAGGTGGAGAGCGTTATGAGCAGTTCTTC
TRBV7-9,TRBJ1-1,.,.,CASSLVAGMNTEAFF,TGTGCCAGCAGCTTAGTCGCAGGAATGAACACTGAAGCTTTCTTT
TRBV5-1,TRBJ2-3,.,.,CASSLKDGGTQYF,TGCGCCAGCAGCTTGAAAGATGGGGGAACGCAGTATTTT
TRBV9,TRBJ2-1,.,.,CASSAGTLQFF,TGTGCCAGCAGCGCCGGGACTCTGCAGTTCTTC
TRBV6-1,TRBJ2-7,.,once,CASSEYWGENSYEQYF,TGTGCCAGCAGTGAATACTGGGGGGAAAACTCCTACGAGCAGTACTTC
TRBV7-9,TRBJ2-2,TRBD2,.,CASSPPGGRIGELFF,TGTGCCAGCAGCCCCCCTGGCGGGAGAATCGGGGAGCTGTTTTTT
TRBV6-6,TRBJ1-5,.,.,CASSYVGRGNQPQHF,TGTGCCAGCAGTTACGTCGGGAGGGGCAATCAGCCCCAGCATTTT
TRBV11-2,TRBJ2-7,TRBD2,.,CASSPKGLARTYEQYF,TGTGCCAGCAGCCCCAAAGGACTAGCGCGCACCTACGAGCAGTACTTC
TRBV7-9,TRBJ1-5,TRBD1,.,CASSPPETGTNQPQHF,TGTGCCAGCAGCCCTCCCGAGACAGGGACTAATCAGCCCCAGCATTTT
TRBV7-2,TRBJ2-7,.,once,CASSFHGGQLYEQYF,TGTGCCAGCAGCTTCCATGGGGGCCAGCTCTACGAGCAGTACTTC
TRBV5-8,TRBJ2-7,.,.,CASDRGGIYEQYF,TGTGCCAGCGACAGGGGAGGGATCTACGAGCAGTACTTC
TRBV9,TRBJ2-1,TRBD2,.,CASSLRTSGNNEQFF,TGTGCCAGCAGCCTCAGGACTAGCGGGAACAATGAGCAGTTCTTC